This T cell receptor beta chain is drawn from a study of T cells in tumors and immune-related adverse events. Trimming left V 7 bases short and J 6 bases short, with 16 bases between. The CDR3 runs 13 residues. Germline V gene lookup returns CDR1 GTSNPN and CDR2 SVGIG (reference sequence). The repertoire was sequenced with immunoSEQ multiplex PCR; TCRdb's copy has only in-frame clones and lacks some. The sample shows about 10,000 clones, about nine tenths of them seen only once. The rearrangement links TRBV30 to TRBJ1-3, with D possibly TRBD1 on 5 matching bases. This sample comprised lymph node tissue, obtained from a patient treated with anti-PD-1 therapy. This receptor was taken from a female donor with metastatic renal cell carcinoma. CDR3 DNA: TGTGCCTCACCGCTCGACAGTTCAAACACCATATATTTT. It specifies CASPLDSSNTIYF. The variable domain in full, completed from reference TRBV30 and TRBJ1-3, reads SQTIHQWPATLVQPVGSPLSLECTVEGTSNPNLYWYRQAAGRGLQLLFYSVGIGQISSEVPQNLSASRPQDRQFILSSKKLLLSDSGFYLCASPLDSSNTIYFGEGSWLTVV.